This is a list of T cell receptor beta chains from one sample in a study of cytomegalovirus exposure and HLA in healthy donors. TCRdb keeps only in-frame clones here, not all; method: immunoSEQ multiplex PCR. The sample shows some 87,000 clones, 62% of them seen only once. The sample was PBMCs. The receptors come from a woman in her twenties or thirties in good health and CMV-seropositive. CDR3s include the opening cysteine and the closing phenylalanine or tryptophan. A D gene is named only where the DNA matches it firmly. Clone sizes are given selectively: once, few, many, or a class where the clone is expanded.

clone_size	v_call	j_call	d_call	cdr3_aa	cdr3_nt
.	TRBV19	TRBJ1-5	.	CASSMRQFFGGNQPQHF	TGTGCCAGTAGTATGAGGCAGTTCTTTGGAGGCAATCAGCCCCAGCATTTT
.	TRBV5-1	TRBJ1-3	TRBD1	CASSLVPTGEPGNTIYF	TGCGCCAGCAGCTTGGTCCCGACAGGGGAACCTGGAAACACCATATATTTT
.	TRBV5-6	TRBJ1-4	.	CASTVKGLGEKLFF	TGTGCCAGCACCGTAAAGGGGCTAGGGGAAAAACTGTTTTTT
.	TRBV7-8	TRBJ1-3	.	CASSTQGGGGNTIYF	TGTGCCAGCAGCACCCAAGGCGGGGGGGGAAACACCATATATTTT
few	TRBV15	TRBJ1-1	.	CATSRGGRTEAFF	TGTGCCACCAGCAGAGGGGGGCGTACTGAAGCTTTCTTT
.	TRBV5-1	TRBJ2-1	.	CASSPRDTISYNEQFF	TGCGCCAGCAGCCCCCGGGACACTATTTCCTACAATGAGCAGTTCTTC
few	TRBV2	TRBJ2-5	.	CASRGDWETQYF	TGTGCCAGCAGAGGGGATTGGGAGACCCAGTACTTC
.	TRBV5-1	TRBJ1-1	.	CASSLTRVGTEAFF	TGCGCCAGCAGCTTGACCAGGGTGGGCACTGAAGCTTTCTTT
.	TRBV19	TRBJ2-1	TRBD1	CASSRQGAGYNEQFF	TGTGCCAGTAGTCGACAGGGGGCAGGGTACAATGAGCAGTTCTTC
.	TRBV5-4	TRBJ1-1	TRBD1	CASSFHRGGTEAFF	TGTGCCAGCAGCTTCCACAGGGGGGGCACTGAAGCTTTCTTT
.	TRBV19	TRBJ1-1	TRBD1	CASSPGQGLGTEAFF	TGTGCCAGTAGTCCCGGACAGGGGTTGGGAACTGAAGCTTTCTTT
.	TRBV4-3	TRBJ2-2	.	CASSQMDRDTGELFF	TGCGCCAGCAGCCAAATGGACAGAGACACCGGGGAGCTGTTTTTT
.	TRBV5-4	TRBJ2-3	.	CASSLTGGPTDTQYF	TGTGCCAGCAGCTTGACGGGGGGCCCCACAGATACGCAGTATTTT
.	TRBV6-5	TRBJ1-1	TRBD1	CATGQQTNTEAFF	TGTGCCACGGGACAGCAAACGAACACTGAAGCTTTCTTT
.	TRBV4-3	TRBJ2-3	.	CASRTSGADTQYF	TGCGCCAGCCGGACCTCAGGGGCAGATACGCAGTATTTT
.	TRBV4-1	TRBJ2-7	TRBD2	CASSLASSGIYEQYF	TGCGCCAGCAGCCTAGCTTCTAGCGGCATCTACGAGCAGTACTTC
.	TRBV5-4	TRBJ2-6	.	CASMRSALIAGANVLTF	TGTGCCAGCATGAGAAGCGCTCTAATTGCTGGGGCCAACGTCCTGACTTTC
few	TRBV6-5	TRBJ2-1	TRBD2	CASSTSGVTYNEQFF	TGTGCCAGCAGTACTAGCGGGGTTACCTACAATGAGCAGTTCTTC
few	TRBV4-1	TRBJ2-1	.	CASSLLASSYNEQFF	TGCGCCAGCAGCCTTCTAGCGAGCTCCTACAATGAGCAGTTCTTC
.	TRBV4-3	TRBJ2-2	TRBD1	CASSQAGPGTGGAGELFF	TGCGCCAGCAGCCAAGCGGGCCCCGGGACAGGGGGCGCCGGGGAGCTGTTTTTT
.	TRBV18	TRBJ2-5	.	CASSPEGGTQETQYF	TGTGCCAGCTCACCGGAGGGGGGGACCCAAGAGACCCAGTACTTC
.	TRBV4-1	TRBJ2-2	.	CASSQWPKVTGELFF	TGCGCCAGCAGCCAATGGCCGAAAGTCACCGGGGAGCTGTTTTTT
.	TRBV19	TRBJ1-5	.	CASSIDPRGNSNQPQHF	TGTGCCAGTAGTATAGATCCGCGAGGAAATAGCAATCAGCCCCAGCATTTT
.	TRBV30	TRBJ2-7	TRBD2	CAWSVDGGASEQYF	TGTGCCTGGAGTGTAGACGGGGGGGCTTCCGAGCAGTACTTC
.	TRBV5-1	TRBJ2-7	.	CASRTYSSHEQYF	TGCGCCAGCAGAACCTACAGCTCCCACGAGCAGTACTTC
once	TRBV28	TRBJ2-3	.	CAGSGGLGTDTQYF	TGTGCCGGCAGTGGAGGGCTTGGGACAGATACGCAGTATTTT
.	TRBV19	TRBJ2-1	.	CASSQMGLSNEQFF	TGTGCCAGTAGTCAAATGGGACTCTCGAACGAGCAGTTCTTC
.	TRBV4-3	TRBJ2-1	TRBD2	CASSLGAGTSGGSSYNEQFF	TGCGCCAGCAGCCTCGGGGCCGGGACTAGCGGGGGGAGCTCCTACAATGAGCAGTTCTTC
.	TRBV27	TRBJ2-2	.	CASSLVSGTGELFF	TGTGCCAGCAGTTTAGTTTCGGGAACCGGGGAGCTGTTTTTT
.	TRBV28	TRBJ1-2	TRBD1	CASRRQGTNYGYTF	TGTGCCAGCAGGAGACAGGGGACTAACTATGGCTACACCTTC
.	TRBV30	TRBJ1-6	.	CAWREGSSYNSPLHF	TGTGCCTGGAGGGAGGGGTCCTCCTATAATTCACCCCTCCACTTT
.	TRBV5-1	TRBJ1-4	.	CASSPSSTNEKLFF	TGCGCCAGCAGCCCAAGCTCAACTAATGAAAAACTGTTTTTT
.	TRBV11-3	TRBJ1-3	TRBD1	CASRGQGSGNTIYF	TGTGCCAGCAGGGGACAGGGCTCTGGAAACACCATATATTTT
.	TRBV2	TRBJ2-7	.	CASREPTTTLHEQYF	TGTGCCAGCAGGGAACCGACTACAACACTCCACGAGCAGTACTTC
.	TRBV15	TRBJ2-2	TRBD2	CATSSGYSSGPTTGELFF	TGTGCCACCAGCAGTGGATACTCTAGCGGACCTACCACCGGGGAGCTGTTTTTT
once	TRBV7-2	TRBJ2-7	.	CASSSTGISYEQYF	TGTGCCAGCAGCTCAACAGGGATCTCCTACGAGCAGTACTTC
.	TRBV2	TRBJ1-3	.	CASSEIYRRLSGNTIYF	TGTGCCAGCAGTGAGATCTACAGGCGACTCTCTGGAAACACCATATATTTT
few	TRBV18	TRBJ2-1	TRBD2	CASSTTSGGQNEQFF	TGTGCCAGCTCAACGACTAGCGGGGGGCAAAATGAGCAGTTCTTC
.	TRBV6-1	TRBJ2-2	TRBD2	CASSESPLAGGPGELFF	TGTGCCAGCAGTGAATCCCCTCTAGCGGGGGGGCCCGGGGAGCTGTTTTTT
.	TRBV7-2	TRBJ2-1	TRBD2	CASSSDSSGSYNEQFF	TGTGCCAGCAGCTCAGACTCTAGCGGCTCCTACAATGAGCAGTTCTTC
.	TRBV19	TRBJ1-2	TRBD1	CASSKGQASFGYTF	TGTGCCAGTAGTAAAGGACAGGCGAGCTTTGGCTACACCTTC
.	TRBV27	TRBJ2-7	.	CASNSGGISYEQYF	TGTGCCAGCAATTCCGGGGGAATTTCCTACGAGCAGTACTTC